A single sample is the source of the 23 T cell receptor beta chains below, sequenced in a study of cytomegalovirus exposure and HLA in healthy donors. The study ran its PCR with 60 Vbeta and 13 Jbeta primers. Sequencing was performed with immunoSEQ multiplex PCR; in TCRdb, only in-frame clones are kept and a portion is missing. This sample carries 25,000 to 40,000 clones, about 65% of them seen once, and the ten largest clones take roughly 20%. The sequencing input was PBMCs. The receptors come from a man aged 45-60 years in good health and CMV-seropositive.

The rearrangement joins TRBV5-1 to TRBJ1-1; perhaps TRBD1 as D (5 bases). The CDR3 has 13 amino acids. V lost 4 bases, J lost 2 bases, and 9 bases lay in between. Germline V gives CDR1 SGHRS, CDR2 YFSETQ. CDR3 bases: TGCGCCAGCAGCCCGCGGGGCAACACTGAAGCTTTCTTT. This encodes CASSPRGNTEAFF.

This sequence joins TRBV27 and TRBJ1-1; TRBD1 is a possible D gene (6 bases). The CDR3 runs 12 residues. Germline CDR1 and CDR2: MNHEY and SMNVEV (reference sequence). Trimming took 5 bases from V and 7 from J, leaving 11 bases between them. CDR3 protein: CASSPNRVEAFF. Written as DNA, the CDR3 is TGTGCCAGCAGTCCAAACAGGGTTGAAGCTTTCTTT.

The chain couples TRBV5-5 to TRBJ2-7; 9 nucleotides match TRBD2. After removal of 3 bases from V and 4 bases from J, the junction contained 5 bases not matched to a gene. Germline values: CDR1 SGHKS, CDR2 YYEKEE (reference sequence). This CDR3 contains 14 residues. The CDR3 is CASSWAGGPYEQYF. CDR3 sequence (DNA): TGTGCCAGCAGCTGGGCGGGGGGGCCGTACGAGCAGTACTTC.

The J gene is TRBJ1-6, the V gene TRBV5-1; 7 nucleotides align to TRBD1. CDR3 length equals 15 residues. With 1 base clipped from V and 6 bases from J, the junction kept 4 bases outside the gene matches. Per germline, CDR1 SGHRS and CDR2 YFSETQ. CDR3 region: CASSLTGVPNSPLHF. The CDR3 region has the DNA TGCGCCAGCAGCTTGACAGGGGTGCCTAATTCACCCCTCCACTTT.

The chain is built from TRBV6-1 and TRBJ2-5; 7 bases line up with TRBD2. Germline lookup yields CDR1 MNHNS and CDR2 SASEGT. Germline trimming cut 5 bases from V and 7 bases from J; bases unmatched to any gene: 7. The CDR3 length is 13 residues. CDR3 nucleotide sequence: TGTGCCAGCAGTAGGGCGGGAGAGGGGACCCAGTACTTC. Translating it yields CASSRAGEGTQYF.

This rearrangement joins TRBV30 to TRBJ2-1, with 8 bases that match TRBD2. The CDR3 has 18 residues. Germline lookup yields CDR1 GTSNPN and CDR2 SVGIG (reference sequence). With V trimmed by 6 bases and J by 0 bases, 16 bases remained unmatched. CDR3: CACHGPQAGAHSYNEQFF. In DNA, the CDR3 is TGTGCCTGCCACGGACCCCAAGCGGGAGCGCACTCCTACAATGAGCAGTTCTTC.

J is TRBJ2-3 and V is TRBV10-1, with TRBD2 identical over 10 bases. Germline CDR1 and CDR2: WNHNN and SYGVQD (reference sequence). V lost 3 bases to trimming and J lost 8 bases; unmatched junction nucleotides: 11. The CDR3 consists of 16 residues. CDR3 DNA: TGCGCCAGCAGTGAAGGTGGTAGAGTAGCGGGAGGTACGCAGTATTTT. Translated: CASSEGGRVAGGTQYF.

CDR3 residues: CASRYYEQYF. CDR3 bases: TGTGCCAGCAGATACTACGAGCAGTACTTC. The chain is built from TRBV6-1 and TRBJ2-7; D uncertain. The CDR3 sequence is 10 residues long. Trimming cost V 6 bases and J 3 bases, with 3 bases left between them. CDR1 is MNHNS and CDR2 is SASEGT in the germline V gene.

The V and J genes are TRBV6-1 and TRBJ2-1, with TRBD2 as a possible D gene (6 bases). Trimming took off 4 bases at V and 6 bases at J, with 13 bases between the two ends. CDR1 and CDR2 from the germline V gene are MNHNS and SASEGT. The CDR3 contains 14 residues. For the CDR3, the DNA is TGTGCCAGCAGTGGATCCGGAGCGGGCAATGAGCAGTTCTTC. It yields the protein CASSGSGAGNEQFF.

J is TRBJ2-7 and V is TRBV5-5; D uncertain. Germline-derived CDR1 and CDR2 are SGHKS and YYEKEE (reference sequence). Trimming cost V 4 bases and J 0 bases, with 8 bases left between them. The CDR3 totals 13 residues. CDR3 loop: CASSMTHSYEQYF. The CDR3 DNA is TGTGCCAGCAGCATGACACACTCCTACGAGCAGTACTTC.

The chain uses TRBV18 and TRBJ2-3; possible D gene TRBD1, 6 bases. CDR1 and CDR2 from the germline V gene are KGHSH and LQKENI. With 3 bases removed from V and 6 bases from J, the gap between germline ends came to 19 bases. This CDR3 has 16 residues. The CDR3 loop reads CASSPDPGQTRDTQYF. The CDR3 DNA sequence: TGTGCCAGCTCACCCGACCCAGGACAGACCAGGGATACGCAGTATTTT.

The gene calls are TRBV4-2 and TRBJ1-2, with 9 bases aligning to TRBD1. There are 17 residues in the CDR3. Germline V gene sequence: CDR1 LGHNA, CDR2 YNFKEQ. V shed 4 bases and J 3 bases; nucleotides not matched to a gene: 12. The CDR3 coding sequence is TGTGCCAGCAGCCCTCCCCCGACAGGGGGAATTGACTATGGCTACACCTTC. It encodes CASSPPPTGGIDYGYTF.

The chain carries TRBV6-1 and TRBJ1-5, with TRBD1 as a possible D gene (5 bases). The CDR3 covers 14 residues. V shed 1 base and J shed 5 bases, with 9 bases lying between them. Germline V CDR1 and CDR2: MNHNS, SASEGT. The CDR3 is CASSEDGGYQPQHF. In DNA, the CDR3 is TGTGCCAGCAGTGAAGACGGGGGTTATCAGCCCCAGCATTTT.

The chain employs TRBV18 and TRBJ2-5; 9 bases match TRBD2. J lost 2 bases, V lost 2 bases, and 6 bases had no gene match. Germline CDR1 and CDR2: KGHSH and LQKENI. The CDR3 has 16 amino acids. The CDR3 nucleotides are TGTGCCAGCTCACCATTGGCTAGCGGGACGCAAGAGACCCAGTACTTC. Translating it yields CASSPLASGTQETQYF.

The chain employs TRBV2 and TRBJ1-1; TRBD1 matches at 11 bases. The CDR3 covers 15 residues. The ends lost 9 bases at V and 0 bases at J; junction bases unmatched: 6. Germline CDR1 reads SNHLY; CDR2 reads FYNNEI. The CDR3 loop reads CASPDRGPLNTEAFF. CDR3 coding DNA: TGTGCCAGTCCGGACAGGGGGCCTTTGAACACTGAAGCTTTCTTT.

The chain has TRBV29-1 and TRBJ1-2, with 8 bases identical to TRBD1. With V trimmed by 7 bases and J by 5 bases, 6 bases remained unmatched. The CDR3 has 12 residues. The germline V gene encodes CDR1 SQVTM and CDR2 ANQGSEA. The DNA for the CDR3 is TGCAGCGACCGCGGACAGGGATATGGCTACACCTTC. Encoded protein: CSDRGQGYGYTF.

This chain connects TRBV11-2 to TRBJ2-5, with a tentative D call TRBD1 (6 bases). The V end lost 3 bases, the J end lost 1 base, and 15 bases lay between the germline ends. Germline lookup yields CDR1 SGHAT and CDR2 FQNNGV. This CDR3 is built from 16 residues. CDR3 loop: CASSFRGGPVQETQYF. The DNA of the CDR3 is TGTGCCAGCAGCTTCAGGGGCGGGCCGGTCCAAGAGACCCAGTACTTC.

This clone appeared a single time. V gene TRBV9 combines with J gene TRBJ2-5; a weak D match, TRBD1 (6 bases). Trimming stripped 4 bases from V and 2 bases from J, with 9 bases between. The germline V gene encodes CDR1 SGDLS and CDR2 YYNGEE. This CDR3 is 13 amino acids long. The CDR3 reads CASSLRGQETQYF. The CDR3 DNA is TGTGCCAGCAGCCTCAGGGGTCAAGAGACCCAGTACTTC.

This rearrangement joins TRBV7-2 to TRBJ1-2; D is ambiguous. CDR1 and CDR2 from the germline V gene are SGHTA and FQGNSA. With 2 bases removed from V and 7 bases from J, the gap between germline ends came to 8 bases. The CDR3 covers 12 residues. DNA of the CDR3: TGTGCCAGCAGCTTAACAGCGGGTGGCTACACCTTC. Protein sequence: CASSLTAGGYTF.

The chain has TRBV7-6 and TRBJ1-1; tentative D call: TRBD1 (6 bases). In germline, CDR1 is SGHVS, CDR2 FNYEAQ. The length of the CDR3 is 15 residues. The ends were cut back, 1 base at V and 0 bases at J, with 9 bases in the middle. CDR3 amino acids: CASSLEDRLNTEAFF. CDR3 bases: TGTGCCAGCAGCTTAGAGGACAGATTGAACACTGAAGCTTTCTTT.

This chain links TRBV7-2 with TRBJ1-1; TRBD1 might be the D (6 bases). V was trimmed by 6 bases and J by 5 bases, leaving 7 bases between them. This CDR3 spans 11 amino acids. Per the germline V gene, CDR1 is SGHTA and CDR2 is FQGNSA. CDR3 region: CASRRGTEAFF. Here the CDR3 DNA reads TGTGCCAGCAGGAGGGGGACTGAAGCTTTCTTT.

The V gene is TRBV7-2, the J gene TRBJ1-1, with D possibly being TRBD1 (6 bases). Germline assignment: CDR1 SGHTA and CDR2 FQGNSA. The length of the CDR3 is 16 residues. The V end lost 0 bases, the J end lost 2 bases, and 13 bases lay between the germline ends. The CDR3, as DNA: TGTGCCAGCAGCTTAGCGCAAGGGGGGGTTAACACTGAAGCTTTCTTT. This codes for CASSLAQGGVNTEAFF.

This clone was observed a few times. V usage is TRBV5-4 and J usage is TRBJ1-4; perhaps TRBD1 as D (6 bases). The length of the CDR3 is 16 residues. Trimming shortened V by 5 bases and J by 7 bases, and 21 bases separated the two germline ends. Germline CDR1 reads SGHNT; CDR2 reads YYREEE (reference sequence). The CDR3: CASRMAGTTGTEKLFF. DNA of the CDR3: TGTGCCAGCAGGATGGCCGGGACAACGGGGACTGAAAAACTGTTTTTT.